This TCR beta chain was identified in a study of vaccination effects on CD4 cells after COVID-19. Points on this clone: The target antigen is unknown.

Antigen-specific CD4+ T cells expanded by the ViraFEST assay with viral peptide pools were then sequenced. The culture ran for less than 12 days, and then CD4+ T cells were isolated. PCR-confirmed SARS-CoV-2 infection occurred in the person between March and December 2020. Cultures received IL-2 medium that replaced half the medium on days 3 and 7. Produced via immunoSEQ multiplex PCR; TCRdb's table is partial and in-frame only. The sample has roughly 27,000 clones, approximately 80% seen once. The V end lost 1 base, the J end lost 14 bases, and 13 bases lay between the germline ends. The CDR3 loop spans 12 amino acids. CDR1 SGHTS and CDR2 YDEGEE come from the germline V gene.

Sequenced material: CD4+ T cells from PBMCs cultured with HCoV-NL63 spike peptides, taken before COVID-19 vaccination. The chain employs TRBV5-8 and TRBJ2-1, with D tentatively TRBD2 (5 bases). The sequence was collected from a human donor who had a prior SARS-CoV-2 infection. CDR3 protein: CASSLSSGSEFF. The CDR3 nucleotides read TGTGCCAGCAGCTTGTCAAGCGGATCCGAGTTCTTC. Variable domain in full (rest from reference TRBV5-8 and TRBJ2-1): EAGVTQSPTHLIKTRGQQATLRCSPISGHTSVYWYQQALGLGLQFLLWYDEGEERNRGNFPPRFSGRQFPNYSSELNVNALELEDSALYLCASSLSSGSEFFGPGTRLTVL.